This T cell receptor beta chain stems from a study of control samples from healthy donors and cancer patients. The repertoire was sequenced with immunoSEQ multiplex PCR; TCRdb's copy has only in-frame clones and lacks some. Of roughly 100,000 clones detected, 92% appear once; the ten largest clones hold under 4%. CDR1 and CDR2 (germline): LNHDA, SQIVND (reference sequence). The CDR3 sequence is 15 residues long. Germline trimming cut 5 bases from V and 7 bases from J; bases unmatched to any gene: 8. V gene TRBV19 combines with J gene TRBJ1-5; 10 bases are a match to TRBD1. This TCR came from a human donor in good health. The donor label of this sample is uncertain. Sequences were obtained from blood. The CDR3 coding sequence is TGTGCCAGTAGTGCCCAGACAGGGGGCATGCAGCCCCAGCATTTT. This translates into CASSAQTGGMQPQHF.